This T cell receptor (beta chain) was identified in a study of blood T cell repertoires in COVID-19. Whole-study context: The United States, Italy and Spain supplied acute and convalescent COVID-19 samples.

Of note for this clone: Relative to the germline gene, one junction end is altered; a read error may explain this.

The CDR3 runs 12 residues. Per germline, CDR1 SGHDT and CDR2 YYEEEE. Produced via immunoSEQ multiplex PCR; TCRdb's table is partial and in-frame only. Of roughly 100,000 clones in the sample, about 80% were seen once. The receptor was derived from a human donor in a cohort sampled during active or convalescent COVID-19. The specimen was peripheral blood. This sequence joins TRBV5-6 and TRBJ2-1; 9 bases match TRBD1. This CDR3 reads CASSLPLGTGIF. The CDR3 nucleotides read TGTGCCAGCAGCTTGCCCCTAGGGACAGGGATCTTC. Based on the CDR3 plus reference TRBV5-6 and TRBJ2-1, the full variable domain is DAGVTQSPTHLIKTRGQQVTLRCSPKSGHDTVSWYQQALGQGPQFIFQYYEEEERQRGNFPDRFSGHQFPNYSSELNVNALLLGDSALYLCASSLPLGTGIFGPGTRLTVL.